The 26 T cell receptor beta chains below all came from one sample that was sequenced in a study of cytomegalovirus exposure and HLA in healthy donors. In the PCR, 60 Vbeta and 13 Jbeta primers were used. This table comes from immunoSEQ multiplex PCR, and its TCRdb copy is limited to in-frame clones, with some not included. The repertoire includes 200,000 or so clones, over 70% of them detected once, and roughly 0.71% sits in the top ten. Sample: PBMCs. These receptors were taken from a boy aged 2 to 10 in good health and CMV-seronegative.

The chain is built from TRBV10-3 and TRBJ2-3, with 9 bases aligning to TRBD2. Trimming took 0 bases from V and 0 from J; bases not matched to a gene: 1. This CDR3 has 16 residues. The germline CDR1 and CDR2 sequences are ENHRY and SYGVKD. As DNA, the CDR3 is TGTGCCATCAGTGAGTCAACTAGCGGGAGCACAGATACGCAGTATTTT. Residues: CAISESTSGSTDTQYF.

V and J are TRBV10-3 and TRBJ1-1; maybe TRBD1 (5 bases). The V gene lost 7 bases and the J gene lost 2 bases, with 14 bases spanning the gap. Germline lookup yields CDR1 ENHRY and CDR2 SYGVKD. The CDR3 consists of 14 residues. CDR3 DNA sequence: TGTGCCATCACCCCGGGGGGGTTTAACACTGAAGCTTTCTTT. Its translation: CAITPGGFNTEAFF.

The CDR3 protein is CASTYQRDRATSSGRYF. In nucleotides, the CDR3 is TGCGCCAGCACTTACCAGAGGGACAGGGCGACCTCGAGCGGTAGGTACTTC. The chain employs TRBV5-1 and TRBJ2-4; 9 positions agree with TRBD1. The CDR3 is made up of 17 amino acids. With V trimmed by 6 bases and J by 15 bases, 25 bases remained unmatched. Germline values: CDR1 SGHRS, CDR2 YFSETQ.

The genes are TRBV7-3 and TRBJ2-7, with D perhaps TRBD2 (6 bases). Germline lookup yields CDR1 SGHTA and CDR2 FQGTGA. V was trimmed by 5 bases and J by 5 bases, leaving 13 bases between them. The CDR3 has 13 residues. CDR3 DNA: TGTGCCAGCAGCGCGGGACCGCCAAACGAGCAGTACTTC. Translating it yields CASSAGPPNEQYF.

V gene TRBV15 combines with J gene TRBJ2-3; TRBD2 matches 8 bases. This CDR3 is built from 16 residues. V gave up 0 bases and J gave up 5 bases; unmatched junction bases: 7. The germline gives CDR1 LNHNV, CDR2 YYDKDF (reference sequence). CDR3 region: CATSRDGRGGQDTQYF. CDR3 nucleotides: TGTGCCACCAGCAGAGATGGCCGGGGGGGGCAAGATACGCAGTATTTT.

This rearrangement joins TRBV23-1 to TRBJ2-3; 10 bases are a match to TRBD2. TRBV23-1 is reported as an ORF; its role is uncertain. This CDR3 spans 19 amino acids. The trim removed 6 bases at V and 1 base at J, leaving 16 bases unmatched. Here the CDR3 reads CASSPPKRAGGPCTDTQYF. For the CDR3, the DNA is TGCGCCAGCAGCCCTCCTAAGAGAGCGGGAGGGCCCTGCACAGATACGCAGTATTTT.

This CDR3 reads CASSLGGQGNNYGYTF. The CDR3, as DNA: TGTGCCAGCAGCTTGGGGGGACAGGGTAACAACTATGGCTACACCTTC. V gene TRBV7-9 combines with J gene TRBJ1-2; 9 nucleotides match TRBD1. V gave up 3 bases and J gave up 2 bases; unmatched junction bases: 7. Looked up from germline, CDR1 is SEHNR and CDR2 is FQNEAQ (reference sequence). The length of the CDR3 is 16 residues. The variable domain in full, with the rest retrieved from reference TRBV7-9 and TRBJ1-2, is DTGVSQNPRHKITKRGQNVTFRCDPISEHNRLYWYRQTLGQGPEFLTYFQNEAQLEKSRLLSDRFSAERPKGSFSTLEIQRTEQGDSAMYLCASSLGGQGNNYGYTFGSGTRLTVV.

This clone was observed a handful of times. The chain has TRBV19 and TRBJ1-2; a possible D gene is TRBD1 (5 bases). The CDR3 consists of 14 residues. V was shortened by 5 bases and J by 4 bases, with 14 bases between the two germline ends. CDR1 LNHDA and CDR2 SQIVND come from the germline V gene (reference sequence). The CDR3 spells CASSVTTDVYGYTF. The CDR3 DNA reads TGTGCCAGTAGTGTCACGACAGACGTCTATGGCTACACCTTC.

This clone was seen a handful of times. The same CDR3 arises from other DNA sequences in this sample as well. The rearrangement uses TRBV4-2 and TRBJ2-7, with D perhaps matching TRBD1 (6 bases). In germline, CDR1 is LGHNA, CDR2 YNFKEQ. The CDR3 loop spans 12 amino acids. V lost 0 bases, J lost 6 bases, and 6 bases lay in between. This CDR3 is CASSQEGGEQYF. The DNA of the CDR3 is TGTGCCAGCAGCCAAGAAGGGGGCGAGCAGTACTTC.

The chain is built from TRBV7-2 and TRBJ1-1, with a possible D match to TRBD1 (5 bases). The V end was cut by 5 bases, the J end by 4 bases, with 11 bases between. Germline V gene sequence: CDR1 SGHTA, CDR2 FQGNSA. The CDR3 is made up of 13 amino acids. CDR3 residues: CASSPGGFTEAFF. DNA of the CDR3: TGTGCCAGCAGCCCGGGGGGTTTCACTGAAGCTTTCTTT. Using reference TRBV7-2 and TRBJ1-1 for the parts outside the CDR3, the full variable domain is GAGVSQSPSNKVTEKGKDVELRCDPISGHTALYWYRQSLGQGLEFLIYFQGNSAPDKSGLPSDRFSAERTGGSVSTLTIQRTQQEDSAVYLCASSPGGFTEAFFGQGTRLTVV.

A word on this clone: This sample also contains other DNA sequences that code for the same CDR3. The chain links TRBV13 to TRBJ2-1, with 8 bases fitting TRBD1. Germline V gene lookup returns CDR1 PRHDT and CDR2 FYEKMQ (reference sequence). J lost 3 bases, V lost 5 bases, and 9 bases had no gene match. The CDR3 has 16 residues. DNA for the CDR3: TGTGCCAGCAGCCAAGAGTGGACAGGGTACTACAATGAGCAGTTCTTC. Translating gives CASSQEWTGYYNEQFF.

This rearrangement joins TRBV10-1 to TRBJ2-3; a possible D gene is TRBD2 (5 bases). The germline gives CDR1 WNHNN, CDR2 SYGVQD (reference sequence). The CDR3 sequence is 15 residues long. Deletions cut 6 bases from V and 4 bases from J, with 17 bases between. The CDR3 region is CASSPPLAGADTQYF. As DNA, the CDR3 is TGCGCCAGCAGCCCCCCCCTAGCTGGCGCAGATACGCAGTATTTT.

The J gene is TRBJ2-1, the V gene TRBV27; 11 bases are a match to TRBD2. Germline values: CDR1 MNHEY, CDR2 SMNVEV (reference sequence). The CDR3 loop spans 15 amino acids. The trim removed 6 bases at V and 5 bases at J, leaving 6 bases unmatched. CDR3 loop: CASSQGTSGNNEQFF. The DNA of the CDR3 is TGTGCCAGCAGCCAAGGGACTAGCGGAAACAATGAGCAGTTCTTC.

The gene calls are TRBV2 and TRBJ2-3, with 12 bases aligning to TRBD2. The CDR3 extends over 16 amino acids. In germline, CDR1 is SNHLY, CDR2 FYNNEI. V shed 4 bases and J 0 bases; nucleotides not matched to a gene: 2. The CDR3 here is CASSVTSGRSTDTQYF. The CDR3, as DNA: TGTGCCAGCAGTGTCACTAGCGGGAGGAGCACAGATACGCAGTATTTT. The complete variable domain, with remaining parts taken from reference TRBV2 and TRBJ2-3, reads EPEVTQTPSHQVTQMGQEVILRCVPISNHLYFYWYRQILGQKVEFLVSFYNNEISEKSEIFDDQFSVERPDGSNFTLKIRSTKLEDSAMYFCASSVTSGRSTDTQYFGPGTRLTVL.

The chain combines TRBV28 with TRBJ2-4; a possible D gene is TRBD1 (6 bases). CDR1 MDHEN and CDR2 SYDVKM come from the germline V gene. The V end was cut by 10 bases, the J end by 1 base, with 17 bases between. The CDR3 is 15 residues long. The CDR3 DNA reads TGTGCCACCGTTAGGGGGAGTGGGGCCAAAAACATTCAGTACTTC. This sequence encodes CATVRGSGAKNIQYF.

The chain uses TRBV5-4 and TRBJ2-7, with a tentative D call TRBD2 (6 bases). Germline CDR1 SGHNT, CDR2 YYREEE (reference sequence). Trimming stripped 4 bases from V and 3 bases from J, with 11 bases between. This CDR3 has 13 residues. CDR3 loop: CASSPRDHYEQYF. DNA of the CDR3: TGTGCCAGCAGCCCGCGGGACCACTACGAGCAGTACTTC.

The chain is built from TRBV5-1 and TRBJ2-5, with TRBD1 identical over 7 bases. The CDR3 length is 14 residues. V was clipped by 7 bases and J by 1 base; unmatched bases: 7. Germline-derived CDR1 and CDR2 are SGHRS and YFSETQ. The CDR3 DNA reads as TGCGCCAGCGATAGAGGGACAGTCCAAGAGACCCAGTACTTC. Translating gives CASDRGTVQETQYF.

This rearrangement joins TRBV19 to TRBJ1-1; 10 bases map to TRBD1. V trimming: 6 bases; J trimming: 3 bases; junction bases outside the gene matches: 4. There are 14 residues in the CDR3. CDR1 and CDR2 (germline): LNHDA, SQIVND (reference sequence). The DNA for the CDR3 is TGTGCCAGTAGCTGGACAGGGGGGTACACTGAAGCTTTCTTT. It encodes CASSWTGGYTEAFF.

The sample holds one count of this clone. The chain employs TRBV11-2 and TRBJ2-7; 7 bases line up with TRBD1. V lost 8 bases and J lost 7; bases outside the gene matches: 8. This CDR3 comprises 12 residues. In germline, CDR1 is SGHAT, CDR2 FQNNGV. CDR3 region: CASPGGSGEQYF. CDR3 nucleotide sequence: TGTGCCAGCCCAGGGGGAAGTGGAGAGCAGTACTTC.

This clone came up a few times. The rearrangement links TRBV6-1 to TRBJ1-3; perhaps TRBD1 as D (6 bases). This CDR3 has 18 amino acids. V was cut by 3 bases and J by 3 bases, with 21 bases left in between. Per germline, CDR1 MNHNS and CDR2 SASEGT. CDR3 amino acids: CASSDNRAPTVNGNTIYF. CDR3 bases: TGTGCCAGCAGTGATAACAGGGCGCCAACAGTAAATGGAAACACCATATATTTT.

In nucleotides, the CDR3 is TGTGCCAGCAGTTTTCAGCGGGGGTCAGATGGCTACACCTTC. Amino acids: CASSFQRGSDGYTF. V gene TRBV27 combines with J gene TRBJ1-2; TRBD1 might be the D (5 bases). The CDR3 length is 14 residues. Germline CDR1 MNHEY, CDR2 SMNVEV (reference sequence). V lost 3 bases and J 6 bases, leaving 14 bases between the germline ends.

The gene calls are TRBV4-1 and TRBJ2-7; 15 bases map to TRBD2. The CDR3 runs 17 residues. The germline CDR1 and CDR2 sequences are MGHRA and YSYEKL. V shed 4 bases and J 6 bases; nucleotides not matched to a gene: 10. The CDR3 spells CASSPGTSGRSSGEQYF. CDR3 nucleotide sequence: TGCGCCAGCAGCCCCGGGACTAGCGGGAGGTCATCGGGCGAGCAGTACTTC.

This chain connects TRBV30 to TRBJ2-2, with 9 bases lining up with TRBD2. Trimming at V came to 3 bases and at J to 4 bases, leaving 6 bases not matched to a gene. This CDR3 comprises 15 residues. Germline CDR1 is GTSNPN and CDR2 is SVGIG (reference sequence). CDR3 in amino acids: CAWRKKRGVTGELFF. CDR3 nucleotide sequence: TGTGCCTGGAGAAAGAAGCGGGGGGTCACCGGGGAGCTGTTTTTT.

J is TRBJ2-1 and V is TRBV7-9; 7 bases are a match to TRBD1. This CDR3 is built from 16 residues. Germline CDR1 reads SEHNR; CDR2 reads FQNEAQ (reference sequence). The ends lost 4 bases at V and 3 bases at J; junction bases unmatched: 9. The CDR3 region has the DNA TGTGCCAGCAGCTCCCTAAGTCAGGGGGTCTACAATGAGCAGTTCTTC. Translated: CASSSLSQGVYNEQFF. Combining the CDR3 with reference TRBV7-9 and TRBJ2-1 gives the whole variable domain DTGVSQNPRHKITKRGQNVTFRCDPISEHNRLYWYRQTLGQGPEFLTYFQNEAQLEKSRLLSDRFSAERPKGSFSTLEIQRTEQGDSAMYLCASSSLSQGVYNEQFFGPGTRLTVL.

V and J are TRBV30 and TRBJ1-1, with 9 nucleotides matching TRBD1. The CDR3 spans 12 residues. V shed 4 bases, J shed 5 bases, and the junction held 2 bases outside the gene matches. Germline V gives CDR1 GTSNPN, CDR2 SVGIG (reference sequence). The CDR3 loop is CAWNRGPTEAFF. The DNA for the CDR3 is TGTGCCTGGAACAGGGGGCCGACTGAAGCTTTCTTT. The full variable domain, rest sourced from reference TRBV30 and TRBJ1-1, is SQTIHQWPATLVQPVGSPLSLECTVEGTSNPNLYWYRQAAGRGLQLLFYSVGIGQISSEVPQNLSASRPQDRQFILSSKKLLLSDSGFYLCAWNRGPTEAFFGQGTRLTVV.

The V and J genes are TRBV7-2 and TRBJ2-1; possibly TRBD1 for D (6 bases). V was clipped by 0 bases and J by 6 bases, with 12 bases between them. CDR3 length: 15 residues. Germline V lookup: CDR1 SGHTA, CDR2 FQGNSA. The CDR3 DNA reads TGTGCCAGCAGCTTAGCGGGGCCAGGGGCCAATGAGCAGTTCTTC. Amino acids: CASSLAGPGANEQFF.